The 30 T cell receptor beta chains reported below all come from one sample, sequenced in a study of blood T cell repertoires in COVID-19. Here immunoSEQ multiplex PCR was the method, and the copy in TCRdb shows in-frame clones only, minus some. The sample contains some 200,000 clones, about 90% of which appear only once. Sequenced material: peripheral blood. All receptors come from a man younger than 45 with acute or convalescent COVID-19.

The J gene is TRBJ2-7, the V gene TRBV7-9; the D gene is possibly TRBD2 (6 bases). The ends were cut back, 1 base at V and 5 bases at J, with 18 bases in the middle. There are 16 residues in the CDR3. The germline V gene has CDR1 SEHNR and CDR2 FQNEAQ (reference sequence). The CDR3 region has the DNA TGTGCCAGCAGCTTAGAGGGACTCGGAGGTCTAAACGAGCAGTACTTC. It encodes CASSLEGLGGLNEQYF.

Written as DNA, the CDR3 is TGTGCCAGCAGTATCGGACTAAAGCCCGGGGAGCTGTTTTTT. Translating gives CASSIGLKPGELFF. The J gene is TRBJ2-2, the V gene TRBV28; D possibly corresponds to TRBD2 (6 bases). V lost 5 bases, J lost 6 bases, and 13 bases lay in between. Germline V gene data show CDR1 as MDHEN and CDR2 as SYDVKM. CDR3 length equals 14 residues. The full variable domain, in which reference TRBV28 and TRBJ2-2 provide the parts outside the CDR3, is DVKVTQSSRYLVKRTGEKVFLECVQDMDHENMFWYRQDPGLGLRLIYFSYDVKMKEKGDIPEGYSVSREKKERFSLILESASTNQTSMYLCASSIGLKPGELFFGEGSRLTVL.

The rearrangement links TRBV5-1 to TRBJ2-1, with a possible D match to TRBD1 (6 bases). The germline gives CDR1 SGHRS, CDR2 YFSETQ. This CDR3 has 18 amino acids. Trimming took 0 bases from V and 3 from J, leaving 19 bases between them. CDR3 in amino acids: CASSLEAGVRLVYNEQFF. The CDR3 nucleotides are TGCGCCAGCAGCTTGGAAGCAGGGGTGAGGTTGGTCTACAATGAGCAGTTCTTC.

This chain uses TRBV28 with TRBJ1-6; no clear D. There are 13 residues in the CDR3. The V end lost 3 bases, the J end lost 6 bases, and 6 bases lay between the germline ends. From germline, CDR1 is MDHEN and CDR2 SYDVKM. The DNA of the CDR3 is TGTGCCAGCAGTTTCCGGTTTAATTCACCCCTCCACTTT. Protein sequence: CASSFRFNSPLHF.

The chain uses TRBV15 and TRBJ2-7; D call uncertain. Germline CDR1 and CDR2: LNHNV and YYDKDF (reference sequence). The CDR3 has 15 amino acids. The V end was cut by 4 bases, the J end by 7 bases, with 20 bases between. CDR3 coding DNA: TGTGCCACCAGCACCACCGTGAGATATGTCGGGGAGCAGTACTTC. As protein: CATSTTVRYVGEQYF.

DNA for the CDR3: TGTGCCAGCAGCTTAGCCGCTAGCGGGAGCTATGAGCAGTTCTTC. Protein sequence: CASSLAASGSYEQFF. This chain connects TRBV7-6 to TRBJ2-1, with TRBD2 matching over 10 bases. V lost 0 bases to trimming and J lost 8 bases; unmatched junction nucleotides: 4. The CDR3 runs to 15 residues. Germline-derived CDR1 and CDR2 are SGHVS and FNYEAQ. Complete variable domain (other parts from reference TRBV7-6 and TRBJ2-1): GAGVSQSPRYKVTKRGQDVALRCDPISGHVSLYWYRQALGQGPEFLTYFNYEAQQDKSGLPNDRFSAERPEGSISTLTIQRTEQRDSAMYRCASSLAASGSYEQFFGPGTRLTVL.

The chain recombines TRBV23-1 with TRBJ1-5, with D unclear. TRBV23-1 is labeled an ORF, and its function is uncertain. There are 16 residues in the CDR3. V lost 0 bases, J lost 7 bases, and 16 bases lay in between. CDR3 sequence reads: CASSQSKVAGIQPQHF. For the CDR3, the DNA is TGCGCCAGCAGTCAATCGAAGGTTGCCGGGATCCAGCCCCAGCATTTT.

This CDR3 is CASSLDRVHNSPLHF. The CDR3, as DNA: TGTGCCAGCAGCTTGGACAGGGTCCATAATTCACCCCTCCACTTT. The chain uses TRBV5-4 and TRBJ1-6; tentative D call: TRBD1 (6 bases). Germline V gives CDR1 SGHNT, CDR2 YYREEE (reference sequence). The CDR3 sequence is 15 residues long. Trimming cost V 0 bases and J 5 bases, with 9 bases left between them.

This chain uses TRBV5-1 with TRBJ2-7, with a possible D match to TRBD1 (6 bases). V lost 1 base and J lost 6, with 14 bases in between. Germline assignment: CDR1 SGHRS and CDR2 YFSETQ. The CDR3 totals 14 residues. For the CDR3, the DNA is TGCGCCAGCAGCTTGAATGCCCAGGGGTCCGAGCAGTACTTC. Translating gives CASSLNAQGSEQYF.

This rearrangement joins TRBV19 to TRBJ1-2; the match to TRBD1 covers 8 bases. V shed 4 bases, J shed 2 bases, and the junction held 6 bases outside the gene matches. This CDR3 comprises 15 residues. CDR1 LNHDA and CDR2 SQIVND come from the germline V gene (reference sequence). The CDR3 sequence: CASSKAGGANYGYTF. CDR3 DNA: TGTGCCAGTAGTAAAGCAGGGGGCGCAAACTATGGCTACACCTTC.

The chain links TRBV19 to TRBJ2-7, with 9 bases identical to TRBD1. The length of the CDR3 is 17 residues. Trimming at V came to 3 bases and at J to 5 bases, leaving 14 bases not matched to a gene. Germline CDR1 LNHDA, CDR2 SQIVND (reference sequence). The CDR3 nucleotides are TGTGCCAGTAGTATTAGTTTGCGGAGAAGGACAGGGGACGAGCAGTACTTC. Translated, it gives CASSISLRRRTGDEQYF.

V gene TRBV5-1 combines with J gene TRBJ1-1; 7 nucleotides agree with TRBD1. This CDR3 contains 15 residues. CDR1 is SGHRS, CDR2 YFSETQ, per germline. Trimming removed 4 bases from V and 0 bases from J; junction bases left unmatched: 6. CDR3 nucleotides: TGCGCCAGCAGCCCTAAGACAGGGATGAACACTGAAGCTTTCTTT. It translates to CASSPKTGMNTEAFF.

The genes are TRBV6-2 or TRBV6-3 and TRBJ2-1, with 9 nucleotides matching TRBD2. Trimming cost V 0 bases and J 4 bases; bases outside gene matches: 4. This CDR3 has 16 residues. Germline-derived CDR1 and CDR2 are MNHEY and SVGEGT. CDR3 bases: TGTGCCAGCAGTTACTCGATAGCGGGAGTATACAATGAGCAGTTCTTC. Amino acids: CASSYSIAGVYNEQFF.

The rearrangement joins TRBV5-1 to TRBJ2-5, with D maybe TRBD1 (6 bases). Germline loops: CDR1 SGHRS, CDR2 YFSETQ. The CDR3 has 15 residues. V lost 0 bases, J lost 5 bases, and 14 bases lay in between. The CDR3 DNA reads as TGCGCCAGCAGCTTGGACAGGGTAAGAGGCGAGACCCAGTACTTC. It is translated as CASSLDRVRGETQYF.

This chain links TRBV6-6 with TRBJ2-2; possibly TRBD2 for D (6 bases). The CDR3 spans 15 residues. Germline CDR1 MNHNY, CDR2 SVGAGI (reference sequence). V shed 4 bases and J shed 4 bases, with 13 bases lying between them. The CDR3, as DNA: TGTGCCAGCAGTTCGGCGGGGAGGAGCACCGGGGAGCTGTTTTTT. Translated, it gives CASSSAGRSTGELFF.

A single count supports this clone. J is TRBJ2-4 and V is TRBV28; D ambiguous. The CDR3 consists of 15 residues. The V and J ends lost 5 bases and 9 bases respectively, with 20 bases between them. Germline V gene lookup returns CDR1 MDHEN and CDR2 SYDVKM. CDR3 DNA sequence: TGTGCCAGCAGTATTATGACATTCCAAGGCCCCATTCAGTACTTC. Its protein product is CASSIMTFQGPIQYF. The whole variable domain, remainder taken from reference TRBV28 and TRBJ2-4, is DVKVTQSSRYLVKRTGEKVFLECVQDMDHENMFWYRQDPGLGLRLIYFSYDVKMKEKGDIPEGYSVSREKKERFSLILESASTNQTSMYLCASSIMTFQGPIQYFGAGTRLSVL.

J is TRBJ1-2 and V is TRBV28; D gene ambiguous. The ends were cut back, 2 bases at V and 7 bases at J, with 8 bases in the middle. The germline V gene has CDR1 MDHEN and CDR2 SYDVKM. The CDR3 loop spans 12 amino acids. CDR3 residues: CASSLIPGGYTF. The CDR3 DNA follows: TGTGCCAGCAGTTTAATACCCGGTGGCTACACCTTC.

This chain uses TRBV2 with TRBJ1-4; no firm D call. V was shortened by 6 bases and J by 4 bases, with 9 bases between the two germline ends. The CDR3 is 13 amino acids. Germline V gene sequence: CDR1 SNHLY, CDR2 FYNNEI. CDR3 sequence reads: CASSLQINEKLFF. In DNA, the CDR3 is TGTGCCAGCAGCCTCCAGATTAATGAAAAACTGTTTTTT.

The genes are TRBV6-4 and TRBJ2-1; 11 bases are shared with TRBD2. Trimming cost V 1 base and J 7 bases; bases outside gene matches: 3. Germline-derived CDR1 and CDR2 are MRHNA and SNTAGT. This CDR3 contains 15 residues. DNA of the CDR3: TGTGCCAGCAGTGACTTAGCGGGAGGGCCGAATGAGCAGTTCTTC. This gives the protein CASSDLAGGPNEQFF.

The CDR3 DNA sequence: TGTGCCACTGCTGTGGGGGGACGGGAATTCTATGGCTACACCTTC. Its protein product is CATAVGGREFYGYTF. The chain recombines TRBV19 with TRBJ1-2; the D gene is possibly TRBD1 (5 bases). The V end lost 10 bases, the J end lost 4 bases, and 22 bases lay between the germline ends. Germline V CDR1 and CDR2: LNHDA, SQIVND (reference sequence). This CDR3 region has 15 residues.

This rearrangement joins TRBV7-3 to TRBJ1-5; D gene uncertain. With 1 base removed from V and 1 base from J, the gap between germline ends came to 8 bases. CDR1 and CDR2 from the germline V gene are SGHTA and FQGTGA. CDR3 length equals 15 residues. CDR3 loop: CASSLSSTSNQPQHF. The CDR3 DNA reads TGTGCCAGCAGCTTAAGTTCCACAAGCAATCAGCCCCAGCATTTT.

The chain recombines TRBV4-1 with TRBJ1-6; 9 bases fit TRBD1. Germline values: CDR1 MGHRA, CDR2 YSYEKL. With 4 bases clipped from V and 13 bases from J, the junction kept 8 bases outside the gene matches. This CDR3 has 14 residues. The CDR3 nucleotides are TGCGCCAGCAGCCTGGGACAGGGCCAAGTGCCCCTCCACTTT. Encoded protein: CASSLGQGQVPLHF.

V usage is TRBV29-1 and J usage is TRBJ2-1; 7 bases are a match to TRBD1. CDR1 SQVTM and CDR2 ANQGSEA come from the germline V gene. The CDR3 is made up of 14 amino acids. The J segment lost 4 bases and the V segment lost 4 bases, leaving 7 bases of the junction unmatched. In nucleotides, the CDR3 is TGCAGCGTTGCACAGGGGATGAGGTACAATGAGCAGTTCTTC. Translated, it gives CSVAQGMRYNEQFF.

The chain links TRBV14 to TRBJ1-1, with D possibly being TRBD1 (5 bases). Trimming left V 5 bases short and J 1 base short, with 8 bases between. This CDR3 is built from 13 residues. In germline, CDR1 is SGHDN, CDR2 FVKESK. CDR3 protein: CASSADRNTEAFF. As DNA, the CDR3 is TGTGCCAGCAGCGCTGACAGGAACACTGAAGCTTTCTTT.

The chain combines TRBV28 with TRBJ1-2, with D maybe TRBD1 (6 bases). The CDR3 covers 14 residues. Germline V CDR1 and CDR2: MDHEN, SYDVKM. V was clipped by 5 bases and J by 6 bases, with 16 bases between them. The CDR3 protein is CASSPRGGGNGYTF. The CDR3 DNA reads as TGTGCCAGCAGTCCCCGGGGAGGGGGAAATGGCTACACCTTC.

The rearrangement joins TRBV5-1 to TRBJ1-1; D remains unclear. The CDR3 has 13 residues. Germline V lookup: CDR1 SGHRS, CDR2 YFSETQ. Trimming took 4 bases from V and 4 from J, leaving 11 bases between them. This CDR3 reads CASSVGAGTEAFF. CDR3 bases: TGCGCCAGCAGCGTGGGAGCGGGCACTGAAGCTTTCTTT.

DNA for the CDR3: TGTGCCAGCAGAGAAGGGGGGACAGGGGGCAATGAGCAGTTCTTC. It specifies CASREGGTGGNEQFF. V and J are TRBV27 and TRBJ2-1; TRBD1 aligns across 11 bases. Germline lookup yields CDR1 MNHEY and CDR2 SMNVEV (reference sequence). V lost 6 bases to trimming and J lost 6 bases; unmatched junction nucleotides: 7. The CDR3 consists of 15 residues.

The CDR3 loop reads CASSVAGARQETQYF. The CDR3 DNA follows: TGTGCCAGCAGTGTCGCGGGAGCACGCCAAGAGACCCAGTACTTC. V gene TRBV2 combines with J gene TRBJ2-5; 7 bases agree with TRBD2. Germline CDR1 is SNHLY and CDR2 is FYNNEI. The CDR3 has 15 amino acids. With 4 bases clipped from V and 1 base from J, the junction kept 6 bases outside the gene matches.

This chain connects TRBV12-3 or TRBV12-4 to TRBJ1-4; D is ambiguous. This CDR3 has 11 residues. V was clipped by 10 bases and J by 8 bases, with 11 bases between them. The CDR3 DNA reads TGTGCCATATACCGGGAAGAAAAACTGTTTTTT. As protein: CAIYREEKLFF.

The CDR3 coding sequence is TGTGCCAGCATGGAGGGGGGGCCGAGCACTGAAGCTTTCTTT. Its translation: CASMEGGPSTEAFF. The chain couples TRBV28 to TRBJ1-1; D is perhaps TRBD1 (6 bases). Germline CDR1 reads MDHEN; CDR2 reads SYDVKM. Deletions cut 7 bases from V and 4 bases from J, with 16 bases between. The length of the CDR3 is 14 residues.